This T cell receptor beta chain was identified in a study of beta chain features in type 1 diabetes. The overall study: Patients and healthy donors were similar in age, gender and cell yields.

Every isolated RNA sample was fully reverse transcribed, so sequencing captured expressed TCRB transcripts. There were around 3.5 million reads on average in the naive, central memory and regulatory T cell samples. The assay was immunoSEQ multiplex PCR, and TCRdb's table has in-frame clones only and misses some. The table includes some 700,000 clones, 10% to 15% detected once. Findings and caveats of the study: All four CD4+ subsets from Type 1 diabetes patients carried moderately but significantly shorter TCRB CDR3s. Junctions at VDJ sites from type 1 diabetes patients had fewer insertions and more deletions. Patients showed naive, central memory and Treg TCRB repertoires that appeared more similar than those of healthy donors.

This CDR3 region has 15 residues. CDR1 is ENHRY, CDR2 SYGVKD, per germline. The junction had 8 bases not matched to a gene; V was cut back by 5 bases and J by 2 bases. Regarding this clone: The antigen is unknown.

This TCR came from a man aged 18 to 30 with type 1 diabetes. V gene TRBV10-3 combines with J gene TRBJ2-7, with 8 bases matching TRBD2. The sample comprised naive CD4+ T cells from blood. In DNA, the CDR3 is TGTGCCATCAGTACCGGGACTAGTGGAACCTACGAGCAGTACTTC. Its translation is CAISTGTSGTYEQYF.